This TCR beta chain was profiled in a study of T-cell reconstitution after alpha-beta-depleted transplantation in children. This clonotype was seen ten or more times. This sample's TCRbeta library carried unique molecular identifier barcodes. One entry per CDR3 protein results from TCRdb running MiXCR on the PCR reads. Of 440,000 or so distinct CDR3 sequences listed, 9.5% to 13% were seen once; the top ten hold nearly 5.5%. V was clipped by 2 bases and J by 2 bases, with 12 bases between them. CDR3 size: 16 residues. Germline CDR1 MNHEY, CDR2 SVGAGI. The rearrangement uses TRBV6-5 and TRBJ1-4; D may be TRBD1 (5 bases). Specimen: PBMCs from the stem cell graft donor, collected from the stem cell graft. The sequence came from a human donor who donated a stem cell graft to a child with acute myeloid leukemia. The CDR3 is CASSYGAGSTNEKLFF. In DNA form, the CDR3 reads TGTGCCAGCAGTTACGGGGCGGGGTCGACTAATGAAAAACTGTTTTTT.